This TCR beta chain came from a study of blood T cell repertoires in COVID-19. Study summary: Researchers got acute and convalescent COVID-19 samples from the United States, Italy and Spain. In each case, the material was cDNA or gDNA derived from T cells, B-cell-depleted T cells, or PBMCs.

Original processing methods: Amplified reference gene primers provided the basis for estimating nucleated cell counts. Data came from immunoSEQ multiplex PCR; TCRdb stores just in-frame clones and leaves some out. V and J calls and clone size are copied from that table; D and trimming were computed from the DNA. This repertoire shows approximately 170,000 clones, around 83% found once; its top ten account for roughly a fifth. The CDR3 contains 16 residues. From germline, CDR1 is LGHNA and CDR2 YSLEER. Trimming stripped 4 bases from V and 2 bases from J, with 18 bases between. What was sequenced was peripheral blood. This chain uses TRBV4-3 with TRBJ2-7; possible D gene TRBD2, 6 bases. The clonotype was recovered from a woman aged 65 to 85 who had recovered from COVID-19. In DNA form, the CDR3 reads TGCGCCAGCAGCCTCCATGCGGGGACTTCCCCCTACGAGCAGTACTTC. This codes for CASSLHAGTSPYEQYF.